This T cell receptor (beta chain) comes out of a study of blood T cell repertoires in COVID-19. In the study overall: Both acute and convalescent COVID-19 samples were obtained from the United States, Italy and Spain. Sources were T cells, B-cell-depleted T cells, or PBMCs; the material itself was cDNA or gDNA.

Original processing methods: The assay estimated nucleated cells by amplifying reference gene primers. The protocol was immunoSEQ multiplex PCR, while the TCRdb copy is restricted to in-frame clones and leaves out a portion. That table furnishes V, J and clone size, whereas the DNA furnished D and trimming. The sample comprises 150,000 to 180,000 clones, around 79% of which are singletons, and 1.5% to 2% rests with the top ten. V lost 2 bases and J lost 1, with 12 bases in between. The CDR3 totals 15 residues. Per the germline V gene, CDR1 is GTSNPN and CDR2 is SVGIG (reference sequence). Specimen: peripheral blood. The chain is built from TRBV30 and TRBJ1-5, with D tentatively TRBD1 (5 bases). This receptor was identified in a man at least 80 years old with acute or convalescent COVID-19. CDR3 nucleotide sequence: TGTGCCTGGAGTTTCGGTCAGGGAAGCAATCAGCCCCAGCATTTT. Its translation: CAWSFGQGSNQPQHF.